The rows below give T cell receptor beta chains drawn from one sample of a study of blood T cells in healthy people across ages. TCRdb re-called the 5' RACE reads through MiXCR, storing one row per CDR3 protein. The repertoire holds over 1,200,000 distinct CDR3 sequences, with 59% as singletons. The sample comprised blood. The receptors stem from a man aged 18-30 years in good health. Each CDR3 is given with its conserved first and last residue. Each record gives: D gene, CDR3 length, clone size, J gene, V gene, CDR3 DNA, CDR3 protein. A D gene is named only where the DNA matches it firmly. Not all rows give a size; the values are once, few, many and, for expanded clones, a class.

TRBD1,18,-,TRBJ2-7,TRBV7-9,TGTGCCAGCAGCAACACGGGACAGGGGGCCATAGTAGTCTACGAGCAGTACTTC,CASSNTGQGAIVVYEQYF
TRBD2,12,few,TRBJ2-1,TRBV29-1,TGCAGCCCCGTGGGAGGGAGAAATGAGCAGTTCTTC,CSPVGGRNEQFF
-,12,-,TRBJ2-1,TRBV20-1,TGCAGTGCTCAGAGTGGTGGGGATGAGCAGTTCTTC,CSAQSGGDEQFF
-,13,-,TRBJ1-1,TRBV9,TGTGCCAGCAGCGGGCTGATGAACACTGAAGCTTTCTTT,CASSGLMNTEAFF
TRBD1,19,-,TRBJ2-6,TRBV4-1,TGCGCCAGCAGCGCAGGGGGTGACAGGGGCCTCTCTGGGGCCAACGTCCTGACTTTC,CASSAGGDRGLSGANVLTF
-,11,-,TRBJ2-5,TRBV7-2,TGTGCCAGCAGCTCGGGATTAGACCAGTACTTC,CASSSGLDQYF
-,13,-,TRBJ2-1,TRBV4-3,TGCGCCAGCAGCCAAGGAGGGGCGAGGGAGCAGTTCTTC,CASSQGGAREQFF
-,15,-,TRBJ1-5,TRBV2,TGTGCCAGCAGTGTGTGGGGGGCGGGAAAACAGCCCCAGCATTTT,CASSVWGAGKQPQHF
TRBD1,14,-,TRBJ1-1,TRBV27,TGTGCCAGCAGGGTGACAGGGATAAGAACTGAAGCTTTCTTT,CASRVTGIRTEAFF
-,15,once,TRBJ2-7,TRBV6-6,TGTGCCAGCAGTCCCAGCCCGGACGGGGTCTACGAGCAGTACTTC,CASSPSPDGVYEQYF
-,12,-,TRBJ1-1,TRBV29-1,TGCAGCGTTAGAGTCGCGGGATCTGAAGCTTTCTTT,CSVRVAGSEAFF
-,14,few,TRBJ2-5,TRBV4-3,TGCGCCAGCAGCCAAGATAGTGGTCGGAGAGAGCAGTACTTC,CASSQDSGRREQYF
-,12,few,TRBJ2-1,TRBV3-1,TGTGCCAGCTCCGCGATCTACAATGAGCAGTTCTTC,CASSAIYNEQFF
TRBD1,17,few,TRBJ2-5,TRBV4-1,TGCGCCAGCAGCCACGCCTACGGGACAGCCTCACAAGAGACCCAGTACTTC,CASSHAYGTASQETQYF
-,15,few,TRBJ2-2,TRBV12-3/TRBV12-4,TGTGCCAGCACCAGGCAGGTAGCGGCCACCGGGGAGCTGTTTTTT,CASTRQVAATGELFF
-,13,-,TRBJ2-1,TRBV9,TGTGCCAGCGGACCGGGGGTAAACAATGAGCAGTTCTTC,CASGPGVNNEQFF
-,13,-,TRBJ1-5,TRBV2,TGTGCCAGCAGTGCGAAGAGGGGGCAGCCCCAGCATTTT,CASSAKRGQPQHF
-,16,few,TRBJ2-3,TRBV7-2,TGTGCCAGCTCCCTAGAGGGCGGGGCGGCGGTAGATACGCAGTATTTT,CASSLEGGAAVDTQYF
-,16,-,TRBJ2-5,TRBV7-2,TGTGCCAGCAGCCCTCATCACCGGGACATTCAAGAGACCCAGTACTTC,CASSPHHRDIQETQYF
-,14,-,TRBJ2-1,TRBV29-1,TGCAGCGCCTCAGCAGGGAGGACCTACAATGAGCAGTTCTTC,CSASAGRTYNEQFF
-,14,-,TRBJ1-4,TRBV7-2,TGTGCCAGCAGCTTAGAAGGGGCTGTGGGAAAACTGTTTTTT,CASSLEGAVGKLFF
-,14,-,TRBJ2-5,TRBV2,TGTGCCGTCCTTGGCCTAGCGGGACAGGGTGAGCAGTACTTC,CAVLGLAGQGEQYF
TRBD2,17,-,TRBJ2-7,TRBV28,TGTGCCAGCAGTTTGCGGGGGGGGCCCACCATTACCTACGAGCAGTACTTC,CASSLRGGPTITYEQYF
-,13,-,TRBJ2-7,TRBV25-1,TGTGCCAGCGGGGATTCTCCCACCTACGAGCAGTACTTC,CASGDSPTYEQYF